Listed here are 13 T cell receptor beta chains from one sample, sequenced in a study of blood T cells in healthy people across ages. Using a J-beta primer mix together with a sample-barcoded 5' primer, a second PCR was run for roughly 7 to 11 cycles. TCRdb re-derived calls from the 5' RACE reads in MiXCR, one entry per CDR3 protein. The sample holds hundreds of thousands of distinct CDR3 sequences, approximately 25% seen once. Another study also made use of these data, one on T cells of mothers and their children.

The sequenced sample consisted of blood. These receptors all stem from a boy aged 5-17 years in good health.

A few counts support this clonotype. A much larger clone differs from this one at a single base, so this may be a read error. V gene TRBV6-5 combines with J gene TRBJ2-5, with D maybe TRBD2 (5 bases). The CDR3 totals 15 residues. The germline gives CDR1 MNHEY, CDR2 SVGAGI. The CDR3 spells CASSYGTASSETRYF. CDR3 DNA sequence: TGTGCCAGCAGTTACGGTACGGCTAGCTCGGAGACCCGGTACTTC.

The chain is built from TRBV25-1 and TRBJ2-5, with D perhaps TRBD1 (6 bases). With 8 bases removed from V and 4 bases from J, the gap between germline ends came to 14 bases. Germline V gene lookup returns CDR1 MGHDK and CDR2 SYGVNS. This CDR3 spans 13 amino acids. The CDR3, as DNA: TGTGCCAGCCGCCCGGGACAAACAGAGACCCAGTACTTC. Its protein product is CASRPGQTETQYF.

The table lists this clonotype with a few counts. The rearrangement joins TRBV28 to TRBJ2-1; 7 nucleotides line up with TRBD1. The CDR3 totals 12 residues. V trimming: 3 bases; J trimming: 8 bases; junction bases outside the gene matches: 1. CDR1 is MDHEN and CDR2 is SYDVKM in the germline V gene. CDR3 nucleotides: TGTGCCAGCAGTTTTCAGGGGGATGAGCAGTTCTTC. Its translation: CASSFQGDEQFF.

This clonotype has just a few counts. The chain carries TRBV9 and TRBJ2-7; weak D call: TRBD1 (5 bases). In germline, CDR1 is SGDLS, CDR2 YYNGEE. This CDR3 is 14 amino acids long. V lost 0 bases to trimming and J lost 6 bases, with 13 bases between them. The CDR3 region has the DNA TGTGCCAGCAGCGTAGAGGCAGGGTCCAGCGAGCAGTACTTC. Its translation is CASSVEAGSSEQYF. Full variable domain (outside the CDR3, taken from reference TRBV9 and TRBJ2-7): DSGVTQTPKHLITATGQRVTLRCSPRSGDLSVYWYQQSLDQGLQFLIQYYNGEERAKGNILERFSAQQFPDLHSELNLSSLELGDSALYFCASSVEAGSSEQYFGPGTRLTVT.

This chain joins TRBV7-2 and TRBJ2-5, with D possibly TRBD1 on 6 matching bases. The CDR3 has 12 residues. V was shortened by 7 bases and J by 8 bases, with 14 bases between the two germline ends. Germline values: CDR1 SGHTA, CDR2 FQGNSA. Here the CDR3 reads CASNLQTGTQYF. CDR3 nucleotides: TGTGCCAGCAACCTCCAGACAGGAACCCAGTACTTC.

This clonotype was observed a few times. This CDR3 reads CASSTTGQQYF. CDR3 sequence (DNA): TGTGCCAGCAGCACTACAGGCCAGCAGTACTTC. The chain carries TRBV28 and TRBJ2-5, with D possibly being TRBD1 (5 bases). Trimming stripped 6 bases from V and 11 bases from J, with 13 bases between. Germline loops: CDR1 MDHEN, CDR2 SYDVKM. There are 11 residues in the CDR3.

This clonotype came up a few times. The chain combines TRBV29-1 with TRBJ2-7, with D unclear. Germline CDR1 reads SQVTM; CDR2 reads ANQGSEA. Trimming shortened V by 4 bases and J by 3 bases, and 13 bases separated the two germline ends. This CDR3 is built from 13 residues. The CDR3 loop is CSVVLTGSYEQYF. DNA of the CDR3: TGCAGCGTTGTGCTCACGGGCAGCTACGAGCAGTACTTC.

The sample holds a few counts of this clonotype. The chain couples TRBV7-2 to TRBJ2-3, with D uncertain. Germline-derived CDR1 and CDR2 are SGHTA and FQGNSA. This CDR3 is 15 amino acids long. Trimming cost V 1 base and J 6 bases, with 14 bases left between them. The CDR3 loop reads CASSLDWTPPDTQYF. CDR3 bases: TGTGCCAGCAGCTTAGATTGGACCCCTCCGGATACGCAGTATTTT. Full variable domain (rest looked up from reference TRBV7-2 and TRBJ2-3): GAGVSQSPSNKVTEKGKDVELRCDPISGHTALYWYRQSLGQGLEFLIYFQGNSAPDKSGLPSDRFSAERTGGSVSTLTIQRTQQEDSAVYLCASSLDWTPPDTQYFGPGTRLTVL.

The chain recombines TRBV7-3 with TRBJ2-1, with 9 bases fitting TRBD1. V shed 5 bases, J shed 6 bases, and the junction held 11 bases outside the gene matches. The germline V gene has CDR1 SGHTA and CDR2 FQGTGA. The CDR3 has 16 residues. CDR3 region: CASSPQSGTGSNEQFF. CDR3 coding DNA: TGTGCCAGCAGCCCCCAATCCGGGACAGGGAGCAATGAGCAGTTCTTC. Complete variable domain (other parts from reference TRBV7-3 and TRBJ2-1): GAGVSQTPSNKVTEKGKYVELRCDPISGHTALYWYRQSLGQGPEFLIYFQGTGAADDSGLPNDRFFAVRPEGSVSTLKIQRTERGDSAVYLCASSPQSGTGSNEQFFGPGTRLTVL.

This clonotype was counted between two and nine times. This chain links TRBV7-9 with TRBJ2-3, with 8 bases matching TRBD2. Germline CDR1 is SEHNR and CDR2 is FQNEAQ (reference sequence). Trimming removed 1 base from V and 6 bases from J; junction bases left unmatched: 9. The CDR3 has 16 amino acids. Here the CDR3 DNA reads TGTGCCAGCAGCTTAGTCGGCGGTAGCGGGGTGGATACGCAGTATTTT. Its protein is CASSLVGGSGVDTQYF.

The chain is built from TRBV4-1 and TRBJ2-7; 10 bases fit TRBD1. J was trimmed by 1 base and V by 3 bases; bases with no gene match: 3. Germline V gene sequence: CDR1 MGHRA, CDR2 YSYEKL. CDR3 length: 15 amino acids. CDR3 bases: TGCGCCAGCAGCCATCGGACAGGGGGGTCCTACGAGCAGTACTTC. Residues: CASSHRTGGSYEQYF.

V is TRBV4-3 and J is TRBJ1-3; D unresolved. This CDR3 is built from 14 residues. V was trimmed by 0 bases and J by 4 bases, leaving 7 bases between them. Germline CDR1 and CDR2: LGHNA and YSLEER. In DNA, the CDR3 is TGCGCCAGCAGCCAAGAGCAGTCGGGAAACACCATATATTTT. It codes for CASSQEQSGNTIYF.

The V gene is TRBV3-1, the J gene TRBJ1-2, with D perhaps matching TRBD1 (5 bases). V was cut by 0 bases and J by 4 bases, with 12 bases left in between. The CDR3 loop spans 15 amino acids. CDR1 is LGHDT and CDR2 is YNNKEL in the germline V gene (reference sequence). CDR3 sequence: CASSQERRGAYGYTF. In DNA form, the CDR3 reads TGTGCCAGCAGCCAAGAGAGGAGGGGCGCCTATGGCTACACCTTC.